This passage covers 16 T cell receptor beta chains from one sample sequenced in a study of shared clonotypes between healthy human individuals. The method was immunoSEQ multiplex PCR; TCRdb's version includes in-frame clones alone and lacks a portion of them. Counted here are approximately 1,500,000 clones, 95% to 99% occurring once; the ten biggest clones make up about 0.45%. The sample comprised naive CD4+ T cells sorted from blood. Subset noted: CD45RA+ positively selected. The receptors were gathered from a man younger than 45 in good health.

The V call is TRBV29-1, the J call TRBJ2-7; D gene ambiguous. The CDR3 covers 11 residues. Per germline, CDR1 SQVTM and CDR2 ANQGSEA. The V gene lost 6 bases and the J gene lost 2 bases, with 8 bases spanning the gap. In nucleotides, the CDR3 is TGCAGCGTCAAACTGACCTACGAGCAGTACTTC. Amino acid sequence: CSVKLTYEQYF.

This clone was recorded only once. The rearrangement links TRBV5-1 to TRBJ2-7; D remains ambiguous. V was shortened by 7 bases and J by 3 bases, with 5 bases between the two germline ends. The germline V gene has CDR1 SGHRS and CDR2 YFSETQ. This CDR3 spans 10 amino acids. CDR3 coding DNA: TGCGCCAGCTGGTACTACGAGCAGTACTTC. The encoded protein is CASWYYEQYF. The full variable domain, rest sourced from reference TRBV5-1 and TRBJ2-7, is KAGVTQTPRYLIKTRGQQVTLSCSPISGHRSVSWYQQTPGQGLQFLFEYFSETQRNKGNFPGRFSGRQFSNSRSEMNVSTLELGDSALYLCASWYYEQYFGPGTRLTVT.

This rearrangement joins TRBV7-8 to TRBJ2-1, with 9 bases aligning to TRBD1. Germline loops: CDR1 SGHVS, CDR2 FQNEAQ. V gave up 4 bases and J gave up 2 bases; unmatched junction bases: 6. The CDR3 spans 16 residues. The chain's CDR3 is CASSSRRDRAYNEQFF. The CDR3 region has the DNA TGTGCCAGCAGCTCCCGCCGGGACAGGGCCTACAATGAGCAGTTCTTC.

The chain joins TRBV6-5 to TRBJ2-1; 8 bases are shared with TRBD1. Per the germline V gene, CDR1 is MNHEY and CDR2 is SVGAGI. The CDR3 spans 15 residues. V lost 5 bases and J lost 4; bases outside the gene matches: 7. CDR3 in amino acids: CASSHRDRSYNEQFF. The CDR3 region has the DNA TGTGCCAGCAGTCACCGGGACAGGTCTTACAATGAGCAGTTCTTC.

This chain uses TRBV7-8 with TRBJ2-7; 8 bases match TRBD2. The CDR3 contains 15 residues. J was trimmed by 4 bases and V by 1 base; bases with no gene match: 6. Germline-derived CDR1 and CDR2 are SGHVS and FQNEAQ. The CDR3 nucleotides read TGTGCCAGCAGCTTAGATAGGAGCGGGAGTTACGAGCAGTACTTC. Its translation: CASSLDRSGSYEQYF.

The CDR3 here is CASSGPLAGGYNEQFF. In nucleotides, the CDR3 is TGCGCCAGCAGCGGCCCACTAGCGGGAGGGTACAATGAGCAGTTCTTC. The chain is built from TRBV5-1 and TRBJ2-1; TRBD2 matches at 13 bases. V dropped 4 bases and J dropped 4; count of bases not matched to a gene: 5. The CDR3 has 16 amino acids. Germline V gene lookup returns CDR1 SGHRS and CDR2 YFSETQ.

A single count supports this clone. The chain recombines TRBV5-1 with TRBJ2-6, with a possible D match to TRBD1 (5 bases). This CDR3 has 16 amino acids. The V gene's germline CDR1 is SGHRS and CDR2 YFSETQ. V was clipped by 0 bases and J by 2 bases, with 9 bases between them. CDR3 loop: CASSLATGTGANVLTF. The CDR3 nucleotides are TGCGCCAGCAGCTTGGCCACAGGTACTGGGGCCAACGTCCTGACTTTC. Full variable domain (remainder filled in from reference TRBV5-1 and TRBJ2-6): KAGVTQTPRYLIKTRGQQVTLSCSPISGHRSVSWYQQTPGQGLQFLFEYFSETQRNKGNFPGRFSGRQFSNSRSEMNVSTLELGDSALYLCASSLATGTGANVLTFGAGSRLTVL.

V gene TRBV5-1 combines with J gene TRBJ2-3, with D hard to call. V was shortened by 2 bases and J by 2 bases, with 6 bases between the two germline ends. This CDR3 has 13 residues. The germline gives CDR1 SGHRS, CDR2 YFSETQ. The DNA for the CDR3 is TGCGCCAGCAGCTTTTGGACCACAGATACGCAGTATTTT. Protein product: CASSFWTTDTQYF.

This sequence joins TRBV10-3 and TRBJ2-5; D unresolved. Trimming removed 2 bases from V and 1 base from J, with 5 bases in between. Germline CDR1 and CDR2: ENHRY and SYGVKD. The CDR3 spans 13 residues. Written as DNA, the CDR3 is TGTGCCATCAGTGAGGAGTTCCAAGAGACCCAGTACTTC. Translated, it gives CAISEEFQETQYF.

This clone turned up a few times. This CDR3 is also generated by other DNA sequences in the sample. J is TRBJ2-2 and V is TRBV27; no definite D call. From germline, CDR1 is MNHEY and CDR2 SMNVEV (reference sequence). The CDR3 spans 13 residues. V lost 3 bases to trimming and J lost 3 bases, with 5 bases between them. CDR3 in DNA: TGTGCCAGCAGTTTCCTGGACACCGGGGAGCTGTTTTTT. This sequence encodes CASSFLDTGELFF.

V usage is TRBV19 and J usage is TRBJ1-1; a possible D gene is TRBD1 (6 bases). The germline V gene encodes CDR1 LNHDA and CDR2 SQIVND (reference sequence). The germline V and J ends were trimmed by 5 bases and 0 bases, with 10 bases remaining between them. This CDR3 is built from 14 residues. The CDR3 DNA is TGTGCCAGTAGTCCGGGACATTTGAACACTGAAGCTTTCTTT. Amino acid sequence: CASSPGHLNTEAFF. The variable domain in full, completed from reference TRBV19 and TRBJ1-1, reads DGGITQSPKYLFRKEGQNVTLSCEQNLNHDAMYWYRQDPGQGLRLIYYSQIVNDFQKGDIAEGYSVSREKKESFPLTVTSAQKNPTAFYLCASSPGHLNTEAFFGQGTRLTVV.

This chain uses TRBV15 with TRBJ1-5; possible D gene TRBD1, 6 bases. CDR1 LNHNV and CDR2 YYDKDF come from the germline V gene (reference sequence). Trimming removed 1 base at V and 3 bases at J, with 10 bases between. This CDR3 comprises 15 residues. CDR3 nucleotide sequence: TGTGCCACCAGCAGAGGTAACAGGGACAATCAGCCCCAGCATTTT. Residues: CATSRGNRDNQPQHF.

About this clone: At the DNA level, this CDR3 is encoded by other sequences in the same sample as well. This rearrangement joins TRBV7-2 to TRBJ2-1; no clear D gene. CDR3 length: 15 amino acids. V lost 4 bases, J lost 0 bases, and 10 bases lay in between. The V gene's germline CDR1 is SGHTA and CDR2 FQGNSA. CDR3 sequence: CASSSRRSSYNEQFF. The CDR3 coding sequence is TGTGCCAGCAGCTCCAGACGGAGCTCCTACAATGAGCAGTTCTTC.

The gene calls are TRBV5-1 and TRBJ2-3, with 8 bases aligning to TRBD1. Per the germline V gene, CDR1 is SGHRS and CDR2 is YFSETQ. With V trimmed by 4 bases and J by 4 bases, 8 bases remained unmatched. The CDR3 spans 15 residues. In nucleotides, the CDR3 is TGCGCCAGCAGCACGAACAGGGGGTCATCAGATACGCAGTATTTT. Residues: CASSTNRGSSDTQYF.

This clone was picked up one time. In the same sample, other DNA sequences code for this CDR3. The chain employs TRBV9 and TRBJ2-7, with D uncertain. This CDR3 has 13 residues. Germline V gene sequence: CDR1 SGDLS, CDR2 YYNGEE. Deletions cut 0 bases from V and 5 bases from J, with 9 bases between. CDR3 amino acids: CASSVVGSHEQYF. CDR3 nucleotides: TGTGCCAGCAGCGTAGTGGGCAGCCACGAGCAGTACTTC.

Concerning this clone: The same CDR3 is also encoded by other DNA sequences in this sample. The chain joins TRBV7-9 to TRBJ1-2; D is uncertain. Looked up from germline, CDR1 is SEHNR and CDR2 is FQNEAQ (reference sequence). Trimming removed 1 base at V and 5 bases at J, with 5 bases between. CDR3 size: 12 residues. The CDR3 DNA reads TGTGCCAGCAGCTTAGAAAGATATGGCTACACCTTC. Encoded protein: CASSLERYGYTF.